This T cell receptor (beta chain) was identified in a study of cytomegalovirus exposure and HLA in healthy donors. Study observations and caveats: A later analysis reported that several of the most significant clusters appeared to be linked to common viral pathogens, among them Epstein-Barr virus. TCR beta V- and J-gene trimming was later associated with a missense DCLRE1C variant. Some V segments could not be told apart, so they were left out, TRBV6-2 and TRBV6-3 among them. In vitro assays verified that three CMV-associated chains recognized CMV antigens specifically.

This CDR3 region has 12 residues. Germline lookup yields CDR1 MNHEY and CDR2 SMNVEV (reference sequence). J lost 6 bases, V lost 8 bases, and 0 bases had no gene match. A note on this clone: Antigen unknown.

The PCR made use of 60 Vbeta and 13 Jbeta primers. Method: immunoSEQ multiplex PCR; TCRdb's copy keeps in-frame clones and lacks some. This table has more than 150,000 clones, 75% to 85% appearing once. V and J are TRBV27 and TRBJ2-7; TRBD2 agrees at 14 bases. The sample consisted of PBMCs. This TCR was sampled from a man between 18 and 29 years old in good health and CMV-seronegative. The CDR3 DNA reads TGTGCCAGCGGACTAGCGGGGGGCGAGCAGTACTTC. Its translation: CASGLAGGEQYF.